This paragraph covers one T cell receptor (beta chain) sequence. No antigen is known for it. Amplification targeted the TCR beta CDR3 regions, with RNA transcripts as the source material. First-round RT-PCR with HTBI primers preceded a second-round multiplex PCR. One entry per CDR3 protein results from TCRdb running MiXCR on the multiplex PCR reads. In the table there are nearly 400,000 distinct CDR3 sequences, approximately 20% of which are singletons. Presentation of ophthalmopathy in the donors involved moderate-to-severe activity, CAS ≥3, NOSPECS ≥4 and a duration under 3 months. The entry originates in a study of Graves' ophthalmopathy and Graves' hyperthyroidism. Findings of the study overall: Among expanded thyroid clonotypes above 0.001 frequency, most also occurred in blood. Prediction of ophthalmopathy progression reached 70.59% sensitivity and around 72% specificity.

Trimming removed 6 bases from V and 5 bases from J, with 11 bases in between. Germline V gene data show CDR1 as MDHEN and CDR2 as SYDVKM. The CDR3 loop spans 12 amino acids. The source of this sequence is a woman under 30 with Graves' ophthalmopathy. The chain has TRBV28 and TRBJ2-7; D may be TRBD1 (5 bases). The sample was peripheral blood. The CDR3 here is CASRQENHEQYF. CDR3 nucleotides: TGTGCCAGCAGACAGGAGAACCACGAGCAGTACTTC.